The 16 T cell receptor beta chains below were found in one sample sequenced in a study of T cells after yellow fever vaccination. MiXCR was run by TCRdb on the 5' RACE reads, yielding one entry per CDR3 protein. The data contain 140,000 to 150,000 distinct CDR3 sequences, about 6.2% of them singletons. The sequenced sample was CD4+ T cells sorted from PBMCs, obtained 10 days after the yellow fever booster vaccination. The receptors shown here come from a man aged 25 to 40 who received the YFV17D yellow fever vaccine.

This clonotype was detected many times. The genes are TRBV4-3 and TRBJ1-2; tentatively, D is TRBD1 (6 bases). Trimming took off 0 bases at V and 4 bases at J, with 9 bases between the two ends. Germline CDR1 and CDR2: LGHNA and YSLEER. The CDR3 spans 14 residues. CDR3 sequence reads: CASSQDQGTYGYTF. CDR3 in DNA: TGCGCCAGCAGCCAAGATCAGGGGACCTATGGCTACACCTTC.

This clonotype was seen repeatedly, ten times or more. The chain has TRBV7-2 and TRBJ2-2; no clear D. CDR3 length: 14 residues. Looked up from germline, CDR1 is SGHTA and CDR2 is FQGNSA. The germline V and J ends were trimmed by 3 bases and 5 bases, with 10 bases remaining between them. CDR3 coding DNA: TGTGCCAGCAGCTTGGGCCAACCTACCGGGGAGCTGTTTTTT. It is translated as CASSLGQPTGELFF.

This clonotype was observed at least ten times. CDR3 in amino acids: CSARSNTEAFF. The CDR3 DNA sequence: TGCAGTGCTAGATCGAACACTGAAGCTTTCTTT. The genes are TRBV20-1 and TRBJ1-1; D is unclear. V was pared by 2 bases and J by 1 base, with 2 bases between. CDR1 is DFQATT, CDR2 SNEGSKA, per germline (reference sequence). The CDR3 length is 11 residues.

Comment on this clonotype: A much larger clonotype is one base distant, so this may be a read error. V is TRBV5-1 and J is TRBJ2-3, with 10 nucleotides matching TRBD2. The CDR3 consists of 15 residues. Germline V lookup: CDR1 SGHRS, CDR2 YFSETQ. The CDR3, as DNA: TGCGCCAGCAGCTTAAGGGCTAGCGGGGGAGATACGCGGTATTTT. Translation: CASSLRASGGDTRYF.

This clonotype was detected ten times or more. The gene calls are TRBV9 and TRBJ1-2, with D possibly TRBD1 on 6 matching bases. Germline-derived CDR1 and CDR2 are SGDLS and YYNGEE. The length of the CDR3 is 14 residues. V was pared by 0 bases and J by 5 bases, with 11 bases between. The CDR3 sequence: CASSVGQGSYGYTF. CDR3 coding DNA: TGTGCCAGCAGCGTAGGGCAGGGGTCATATGGCTACACCTTC.

This clonotype was seen repeatedly, ten times or more. This rearrangement joins TRBV4-3 to TRBJ2-3; TRBD2 aligns across 11 bases. CDR1 is LGHNA and CDR2 is YSLEER in the germline V gene. Trimming removed 3 bases from V and 2 bases from J; junction bases left unmatched: 7. The CDR3 covers 17 residues. In DNA form, the CDR3 reads TGCGCCAGCAGCCAGGAAATAGCGGGAGGGTTCACAGATACGCAGTATTTT. Translated, it gives CASSQEIAGGFTDTQYF.

This clonotype was observed many times. The rearrangement joins TRBV6-2 or TRBV6-3 to TRBJ2-2; D remains unclear. The V gene's germline CDR1 is MNHEY and CDR2 SVGEGT. The CDR3 has 14 residues. V was shortened by 5 bases and J by 5 bases, with 12 bases between the two germline ends. The CDR3 sequence is CASSLLTSTGELFF. Written as DNA, the CDR3 is TGTGCCAGCAGTCTGCTAACAAGTACCGGGGAGCTGTTTTTT.

This clonotype was observed a handful of times. V usage is TRBV20-1 and J usage is TRBJ1-1; no definite D call. This CDR3 has 13 amino acids. V was cut by 0 bases and J by 0 bases, with 5 bases left in between. CDR1 is DFQATT and CDR2 is SNEGSKA in the germline V gene (reference sequence). CDR3 protein: CSARDRMNTEAFF. CDR3 DNA sequence: TGCAGTGCTAGAGATCGGATGAACACTGAAGCTTTCTTT.

At least ten counts were recorded for this clonotype. The chain joins TRBV4-1 to TRBJ2-3; tentatively, D is TRBD1 (5 bases). Germline V gene sequence: CDR1 MGHRA, CDR2 YSYEKL. The CDR3 is made up of 16 amino acids. V was shortened by 4 bases and J by 0 bases, with 14 bases between the two germline ends. CDR3 protein: CASSLDSGFSTDTQYF. Here the CDR3 DNA reads TGCGCCAGCAGCCTCGACTCAGGGTTTAGCACAGATACGCAGTATTTT.

This clonotype came up many times. This rearrangement joins TRBV12-3 or TRBV12-4 to TRBJ2-3, with 8 bases aligning to TRBD2. This CDR3 is 16 amino acids long. Unmatched junction bases numbered 8, after V lost 2 bases and J lost 4 bases. The CDR3 DNA follows: TGTGCCAGCAGTTTAACTGGAGCGGGAGCCGCAGATACGCAGTATTTT. Translation: CASSLTGAGAADTQYF.

Remarks on this clonotype: A read error may be the cause here, since a much bigger clone is one base away. The chain uses TRBV5-8 and TRBJ2-7; either TRBD1 or TRBD2 may supply D (5 bases each). From germline, CDR1 is SGHTS and CDR2 YDEGEE. The V gene lost 1 base and the J gene lost 4 bases, with 12 bases spanning the gap. The CDR3 has 14 amino acids. The chain's CDR3 is CASSLKREGYEQYF. The DNA of the CDR3 is TGTGCCAGCAGCTTGAAGAGAGAGGGGTACGAGCAGTACTTC.

This clonotype has a count of ten or more. The V and J genes are TRBV18 and TRBJ2-1, with 8 bases aligning to TRBD2. After removal of 2 bases from V and 3 bases from J, the junction contained 3 bases not matched to a gene. CDR1 KGHSH and CDR2 LQKENI come from the germline V gene. The CDR3 is 15 residues long. CDR3 protein: CASSPSRGGYNEQFF. The CDR3 nucleotides read TGTGCCAGCTCACCATCTCGGGGGGGCTACAATGAGCAGTTCTTC.

This clonotype was seen more than once but under ten times. The V call is TRBV30, the J call TRBJ2-3; no reliable D call. V was cut by 0 bases and J by 3 bases, with 22 bases left in between. Germline V gene lookup returns CDR1 GTSNPN and CDR2 SVGIG (reference sequence). The CDR3 is 18 amino acids. CDR3 sequence reads: CAWSVRLTRARWTDTQYF. Written as DNA, the CDR3 is TGTGCCTGGAGTGTGAGGCTAACAAGGGCAAGGTGGACAGATACGCAGTATTTT.

Many counts were recorded for this clonotype. The chain carries TRBV6-1 and TRBJ2-4, with TRBD2 identical over 8 bases. V was clipped by 8 bases and J by 8 bases; unmatched bases: 11. The CDR3 consists of 14 residues. Germline loops: CDR1 MNHNS, CDR2 SASEGT. The CDR3 sequence: CASQDAGGGDIQYF. The CDR3 coding sequence is TGTGCCAGCCAGGATGCGGGAGGAGGGGACATTCAGTACTTC.

The chain couples TRBV5-1 to TRBJ2-7; D is unclear. In germline, CDR1 is SGHRS, CDR2 YFSETQ. There are 12 residues in the CDR3. V was shortened by 4 bases and J by 6 bases, with 11 bases between the two germline ends. In DNA, the CDR3 is TGCGCCAGCAGCCCCCCCAGCGCCGAGCAGTACTTC. Its translation is CASSPPSAEQYF. Full variable domain (outside the CDR3, taken from reference TRBV5-1 and TRBJ2-7): KAGVTQTPRYLIKTRGQQVTLSCSPISGHRSVSWYQQTPGQGLQFLFEYFSETQRNKGNFPGRFSGRQFSNSRSEMNVSTLELGDSALYLCASSPPSAEQYFGPGTRLTVT.

The chain couples TRBV7-2 to TRBJ1-1, with TRBD1 matching 7 bases. Germline CDR1 is SGHTA and CDR2 is FQGNSA. J was trimmed by 1 base and V by 5 bases; bases with no gene match: 4. The CDR3 loop spans 14 amino acids. The CDR3 sequence: CASSTWTGNTEAFF. The CDR3, as DNA: TGTGCCAGCAGCACCTGGACAGGGAACACTGAAGCTTTCTTT. Using reference TRBV7-2 and TRBJ1-1 for the parts outside the CDR3, the full variable domain is GAGVSQSPSNKVTEKGKDVELRCDPISGHTALYWYRQSLGQGLEFLIYFQGNSAPDKSGLPSDRFSAERTGGSVSTLTIQRTQQEDSAVYLCASSTWTGNTEAFFGQGTRLTVV.